Below, 7 T cell receptor beta chains from the same sample are listed, as sequenced in a study of cytomegalovirus exposure and HLA in healthy donors. PCR involved 60 Vbeta and 13 Jbeta primers. Method: immunoSEQ multiplex PCR; TCRdb's copy keeps in-frame clones and lacks some. This sample has 150,000 to 200,000 clones, with about three quarters found just once. Material: PBMCs. All receptors come from a woman aged 40 to 50 in good health and CMV-seronegative.

The chain recombines TRBV5-5 with TRBJ2-3, with 7 bases fitting TRBD1. The CDR3 contains 16 residues. V was clipped by 5 bases and J by 3 bases; unmatched bases: 12. The germline V gene has CDR1 SGHKS and CDR2 YYEKEE (reference sequence). The CDR3 is CASSFRLGQLTDTQYF. In DNA, the CDR3 is TGTGCCAGCAGTTTCAGACTGGGACAGCTAACAGATACGCAGTATTTT. The whole variable domain, remainder taken from reference TRBV5-5 and TRBJ2-3, is DAGVTQSPTHLIKTRGQQVTLRCSPISGHKSVSWYQQVLGQGPQFIFQYYEKEERGRGNFPDRFSARQFPNYSSELNVNALLLGDSALYLCASSFRLGQLTDTQYFGPGTRLTVL.

This clone was picked up a small number of times. The chain uses TRBV5-1 and TRBJ2-7; D is possibly TRBD1 (5 bases). V was pared by 0 bases and J by 6 bases, with 13 bases between. CDR3 size: 14 residues. Germline CDR1 and CDR2: SGHRS and YFSETQ. The CDR3 DNA reads as TGCGCCAGCAGCTTGGAGTGGCAGGGCGCCGAGCAGTACTTC. Its translation is CASSLEWQGAEQYF. The whole variable domain, remainder taken from reference TRBV5-1 and TRBJ2-7, is KAGVTQTPRYLIKTRGQQVTLSCSPISGHRSVSWYQQTPGQGLQFLFEYFSETQRNKGNFPGRFSGRQFSNSRSEMNVSTLELGDSALYLCASSLEWQGAEQYFGPGTRLTVT.

The gene calls are TRBV19 and TRBJ1-1; D ambiguous. The CDR3 has 12 residues. Trimming took off 7 bases at V and 4 bases at J, with 10 bases between the two ends. CDR1 is LNHDA and CDR2 is SQIVND in the germline V gene (reference sequence). This chain's CDR3 is CASKVAGTEAFF. The CDR3 DNA is TGTGCCAGTAAGGTAGCGGGCACTGAAGCTTTCTTT.

The J gene is TRBJ1-2, the V gene TRBV28; D gene uncertain. This CDR3 has 14 residues. Trimming took off 6 bases at V and 0 bases at J, with 11 bases between the two ends. Per germline, CDR1 MDHEN and CDR2 SYDVKM. In DNA, the CDR3 is TGTGCCAGCAGACTAGGCGGAACTAACTATGGCTACACCTTC. Amino acid sequence: CASRLGGTNYGYTF.

On this clone: This same CDR3 is encoded by further DNA sequences in the sample. The chain recombines TRBV7-3 with TRBJ2-2, with D perhaps TRBD2 (5 bases). This CDR3 has 12 amino acids. Trimming removed 5 bases at V and 6 bases at J, with 7 bases between. Germline CDR1 SGHTA, CDR2 FQGTGA. As DNA, the CDR3 is TGTGCCAGCAGCCCGCGGGCCGGGGAGCTGTTTTTT. It translates to CASSPRAGELFF.

V is TRBV5-6 and J is TRBJ1-3, with a tentative D call TRBD1 (5 bases). CDR1 SGHDT and CDR2 YYEEEE come from the germline V gene. With 0 bases removed from V and 5 bases from J, the gap between germline ends came to 12 bases. The CDR3 extends over 15 amino acids. DNA for the CDR3: TGTGCCAGCAGCTTGGATCCGGGGGAAAGAAACACCATATATTTT. Its protein is CASSLDPGERNTIYF.

The chain couples TRBV6-4 to TRBJ1-5, with D uncertain. Germline lookup yields CDR1 MRHNA and CDR2 SNTAGT. The CDR3 is 13 amino acids. V was cut by 2 bases and J by 7 bases, with 9 bases left in between. The CDR3 spells CASSDEGGQPQHF. The CDR3 DNA follows: TGTGCCAGCAGTGACGAAGGAGGCCAGCCCCAGCATTTT.